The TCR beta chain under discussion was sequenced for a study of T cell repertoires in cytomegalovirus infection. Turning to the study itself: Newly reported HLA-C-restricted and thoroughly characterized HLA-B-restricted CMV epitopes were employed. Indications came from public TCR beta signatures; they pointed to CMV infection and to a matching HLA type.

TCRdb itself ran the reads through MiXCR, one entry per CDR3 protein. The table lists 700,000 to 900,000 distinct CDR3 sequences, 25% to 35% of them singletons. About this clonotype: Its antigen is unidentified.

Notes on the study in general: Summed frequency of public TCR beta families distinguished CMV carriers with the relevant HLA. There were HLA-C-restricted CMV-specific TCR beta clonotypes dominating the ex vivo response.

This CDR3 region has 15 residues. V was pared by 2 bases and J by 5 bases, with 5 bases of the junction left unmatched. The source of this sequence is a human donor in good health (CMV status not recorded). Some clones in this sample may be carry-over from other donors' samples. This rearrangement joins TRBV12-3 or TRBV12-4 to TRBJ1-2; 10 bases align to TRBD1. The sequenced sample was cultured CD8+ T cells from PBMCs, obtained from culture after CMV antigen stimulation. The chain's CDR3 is CASSLMTGGEYGYTF. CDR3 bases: TGTGCCAGCAGTTTAATGACAGGGGGCGAGTATGGCTACACCTTC.